This T cell receptor (beta chain) originates from a study of cytomegalovirus exposure and HLA in healthy donors. Study-wide results and limits: Relative to equally common others, HLA-associated TCR beta chains showed greater clonal expansion in a later analysis. Rare sequences made up most TCRs, while some public TCRs were found in many donors.

PCR used 60 Vbeta primers and 13 Jbeta primers. The method was immunoSEQ multiplex PCR; TCRdb's version includes in-frame clones alone and lacks a portion of them. This table holds some 120,000 clones, about two thirds found once. The CDR3 consists of 16 residues. Germline V gives CDR1 MNHNS, CDR2 SASEGT. The V end was cut by 3 bases, the J end by 0 bases, with 9 bases between. About this clone: The antigen is undetermined.

The V and J genes are TRBV6-1 and TRBJ2-6, with D perhaps matching TRBD1 (5 bases). The receptor's source is a woman in her 40s in good health and CMV-seropositive. The sequencing sample was made of PBMCs. CDR3 amino acids: CASSDRAFSGANVLTF. The CDR3 region has the DNA TGTGCCAGCAGTGACAGGGCTTTCTCTGGGGCCAACGTCCTGACTTTC.